A selection of T cell receptor beta chains follows, all from one sample in a study of response to subunit inactivated influenza vaccine. TCRdb reprocessed the RT-PCR reads via MiXCR and lists one record per CDR3 protein. The sample records roughly 460,000 distinct CDR3 sequences, roughly 9.7% being singletons. Sequencing was performed on PBMCs from blood, taken 40 to 50 days after vaccination. These TCRs come from a man in his forties or fifties who received an inactivated influenza vaccine. Each CDR3 is given with its conserved first and last residue. The order of the fields is V gene, J gene, CDR3 protein.

v_gene: TRBV5-1
j_gene: TRBJ1-4
CDR3aa: CASSLGQGGANEKLFF

v_gene: TRBV5-1
j_gene: TRBJ2-3
CDR3aa: CASSFYRETDTQYF

v_gene: TRBV29-1
j_gene: TRBJ2-2
CDR3aa: CSAYYGQGTGELFF

v_gene: TRBV6-2/TRBV6-3
j_gene: TRBJ2-1
CDR3aa: CASSFPLLAGGYNEQFF

v_gene: TRBV6-1
j_gene: TRBJ2-1
CDR3aa: CASSRKQGYNEQFF

v_gene: TRBV28
j_gene: TRBJ2-4
CDR3aa: CASRRQTQGAKNIQYF

v_gene: TRBV25-1
j_gene: TRBJ2-1
CDR3aa: CASARVSYNEQFF

v_gene: TRBV5-1
j_gene: TRBJ2-3
CDR3aa: CASSLTGTVGTDTQYF

v_gene: TRBV7-2
j_gene: TRBJ1-2
CDR3aa: CASSLGRQSYYGYTF

v_gene: TRBV6-5
j_gene: TRBJ2-1
CDR3aa: CASSYSGSKYNEQFF

v_gene: TRBV6-1
j_gene: TRBJ2-1
CDR3aa: CASRRNPSGTSGYNEQFF

v_gene: TRBV7-2
j_gene: TRBJ2-7
CDR3aa: CASSLKRQGGEQYF

v_gene: TRBV5-5
j_gene: TRBJ1-1
CDR3aa: CASSLVGPTEAFF

v_gene: TRBV20-1
j_gene: TRBJ1-4
CDR3aa: CSAQRTENEKLFF

v_gene: TRBV4-1
j_gene: TRBJ2-7
CDR3aa: CASSQLKGQDNEQYF

v_gene: TRBV5-4
j_gene: TRBJ2-7
CDR3aa: CASSFNGGSSYEQYF

v_gene: TRBV12-3/TRBV12-4
j_gene: TRBJ2-4
CDR3aa: CASSLARSRGTKNIQYF

v_gene: TRBV18
j_gene: TRBJ2-5
CDR3aa: CASSVPTGRLDQETQYF

v_gene: TRBV7-2
j_gene: TRBJ2-7
CDR3aa: CASSFSALSYEQYF

v_gene: TRBV5-1
j_gene: TRBJ2-5
CDR3aa: CASRSGTSGVQETQYF

v_gene: TRBV29-1
j_gene: TRBJ2-2
CDR3aa: CSAPDSTGELFF

v_gene: TRBV27
j_gene: TRBJ1-1
CDR3aa: CASSLFGQGDTEAFF

v_gene: TRBV7-8
j_gene: TRBJ1-2
CDR3aa: CASSLPVTSVGYTF

v_gene: TRBV4-3
j_gene: TRBJ2-7
CDR3aa: CASSQDRIYEQYF

v_gene: TRBV5-6
j_gene: TRBJ2-5
CDR3aa: CASSLIFGGEWETQYF

v_gene: TRBV6-1
j_gene: TRBJ2-7
CDR3aa: CASSHGTGYEQYF

v_gene: TRBV7-2
j_gene: TRBJ1-1
CDR3aa: CASSLGRASSTEAFF

v_gene: TRBV24-1
j_gene: TRBJ2-1
CDR3aa: CATSGLRDDSYNEQFF

v_gene: TRBV6-6
j_gene: TRBJ2-2
CDR3aa: CASSPRGAGELFF

v_gene: TRBV7-6
j_gene: TRBJ2-5
CDR3aa: CASSFSQGLAIQETQYF

v_gene: TRBV7-2
j_gene: TRBJ1-2
CDR3aa: CASCLSVQLYGYTF

v_gene: TRBV4-3
j_gene: TRBJ2-3
CDR3aa: CASSQGPSGNTDTQYF

v_gene: TRBV10-3
j_gene: TRBJ2-1
CDR3aa: CAIQERLAGYNEQFF

v_gene: TRBV7-3
j_gene: TRBJ2-1
CDR3aa: CASSWTGSNEQFF

v_gene: TRBV6-5
j_gene: TRBJ2-3
CDR3aa: CASSYSNRGSHSTDTQYF

v_gene: TRBV9
j_gene: TRBJ2-1
CDR3aa: CASSVVPSGRREQFF

v_gene: TRBV7-9
j_gene: TRBJ2-1
CDR3aa: CASSLPSGLGNEQFF